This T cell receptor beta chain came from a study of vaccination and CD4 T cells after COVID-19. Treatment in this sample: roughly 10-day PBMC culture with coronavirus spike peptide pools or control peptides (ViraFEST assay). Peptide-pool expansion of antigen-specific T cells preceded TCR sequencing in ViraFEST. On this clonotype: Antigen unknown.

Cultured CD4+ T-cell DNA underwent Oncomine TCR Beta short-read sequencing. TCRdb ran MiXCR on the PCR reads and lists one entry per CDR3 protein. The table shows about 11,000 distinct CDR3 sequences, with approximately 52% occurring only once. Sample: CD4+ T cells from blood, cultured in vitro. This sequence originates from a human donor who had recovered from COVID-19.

The CDR3 DNA sequence: TGTGCCTGGCGGGAGCGGGGGGCTTTTAGCGGGGATACGCAGTATTTT. It codes for CAWRERGAFSGDTQYF. J is TRBJ2-3 and V is TRBV30, with TRBD2 identical over 9 bases. The CDR3 length is 16 residues. Germline CDR1 is GTSNPN and CDR2 is SVGIG (reference sequence). V shed 5 bases and J 6 bases; nucleotides not matched to a gene: 15.